One and the same sample provided the 6 T cell receptor beta chains below, sequenced in a study of cytotoxic CD8 clonotypes in ibrutinib-treated CLL. Sequencing used immunoSEQ multiplex PCR; TCRdb keeps in-frame clones, though not all of them. The sample consists of fewer than 100,000 clones, roughly three quarters of them appearing once. Sample: PBMCs, taken after 12 months of ibrutinib treatment. All receptors come from a human donor with chronic lymphocytic leukemia.

As DNA, the CDR3 is TGTGCCAGCAGAAACCGACTAGCGGGGCAAGAGACCCAGTACTTC. Residues: CASRNRLAGQETQYF. The chain carries TRBV7-2 and TRBJ2-5; 11 bases align to TRBD2. The CDR3 consists of 15 residues. CDR1 SGHTA and CDR2 FQGNSA come from the germline V gene. The V segment lost 6 bases and the J segment 2 bases; nucleotides outside the gene matches: 5.

V is TRBV11-1 and J is TRBJ1-6; D may be TRBD1 (5 bases). The V end was cut by 3 bases, the J end by 10 bases, with 13 bases between. Germline V gene lookup returns CDR1 SGHAT and CDR2 FQDESV (reference sequence). This CDR3 spans 14 amino acids. CDR3 loop: CASSLGRTRSPLHF. CDR3 nucleotides: TGTGCCAGCAGCTTGGGACGGACTCGGTCACCCCTCCACTTT.

This chain uses TRBV6-5 with TRBJ1-1; possible D gene TRBD1, 5 bases. The V gene lost 2 bases and the J gene lost 3 bases, with 16 bases spanning the gap. Germline V gives CDR1 MNHEY, CDR2 SVGAGI. The CDR3 length is 16 residues. CDR3 protein: CASSYGGSLGDTEAFF. The CDR3 nucleotides are TGTGCCAGCAGTTACGGAGGCTCATTGGGGGACACTGAAGCTTTCTTT.

The rearrangement joins TRBV10-3 to TRBJ1-1; D is unclear. The germline CDR1 and CDR2 sequences are ENHRY and SYGVKD. Trimming cost V 10 bases and J 1 base, with 4 bases left between them. The CDR3 has 10 residues. Here the CDR3 reads CATRNTEAFF. In nucleotides, the CDR3 is TGTGCCACCAGGAACACTGAAGCTTTCTTT.

This clone was recorded only once. V usage is TRBV2 and J usage is TRBJ1-2, with 9 bases aligning to TRBD1. This CDR3 contains 13 residues. Germline V gene data show CDR1 as SNHLY and CDR2 as FYNNEI. The junction had 4 bases not matched to a gene; V was cut back by 6 bases and J by 5 bases. The CDR3 spells CASRGTGKYGYTF. The CDR3 nucleotides read TGTGCCAGCAGGGGGACAGGGAAGTATGGCTACACCTTC.

J is TRBJ2-7 and V is TRBV7-8; no definite D call. Per germline, CDR1 SGHVS and CDR2 FQNEAQ. V shed 0 bases and J shed 4 bases, with 10 bases lying between them. CDR3 length: 14 amino acids. CDR3 residues: CASSLARSAYEQYF. CDR3 bases: TGTGCCAGCAGCTTAGCTAGGTCCGCTTACGAGCAGTACTTC.